Included here is one T cell receptor (beta chain) sequence, with context. The record originates from a study of blood T cell repertoires in COVID-19. For the study at large: Samples taken during acute and convalescent COVID-19 were collected in the United States, Italy and Spain. From T cells, B-cell-depleted T cells, or PBMCs came the material, which was cDNA or gDNA.

The germline gives CDR1 KGHSH, CDR2 LQKENI. V lost 8 bases to trimming and J lost 4 bases, with 23 bases between them. This CDR3 is built from 16 residues. Methods used by the authors: Amplifying reference gene primers gave estimates of nucleated cell counts. The assay was immunoSEQ multiplex PCR, and TCRdb's table has in-frame clones only and misses some. Clone size and V and J calls were adopted from that table, with D and trimming inferred from the DNA. This sample yields about 200,000 clones, of which approximately 81% are seen a single time; 20% belongs to the top ten. This rearrangement joins TRBV18 to TRBJ1-1, with D possibly being TRBD1 (6 bases). Source material: peripheral blood. This receptor was taken from a human donor in a cohort sampled during active COVID-19. The CDR3 DNA sequence: TGTGCCAGCCTCAAAACGATGGGAGGGGGTGGCACTGAAGCTTTCTTT. It codes for CASLKTMGGGGTEAFF.